In its sample, the clone carrying this TCR beta chain was seen once. As yet, its antigen is unknown. CDR1 and CDR2 (germline): MNHEY, SVGAGI. The CDR3 totals 16 residues. Trimming removed 0 bases at V and 1 base at J, with 12 bases between. The data were obtained in a study of T cell responses to AZD1222 COVID-19 vaccine. Study-level findings and limits: Donors skewed white British and female; clonal diversity was possibly underestimated.

The data were produced by immunoSEQ multiplex PCR, yet TCRdb's version contains in-frame clones alone and is incomplete. Of around 71,000 clones listed, 80% were seen once; the top ten hold over 12%. Both about-4-week and about-12-week second-dose recipients were combined. The chain recombines TRBV6-5 with TRBJ2-5; no clear D gene. The specimen comprised peripheral blood, sampled 28 days after the second AZD1222 dose. The sequence derives from an adult who received the AZD1222 COVID-19 vaccine. The CDR3 DNA is TGTGCCAGCAGTTACTCGGTCAGGATGACCCAAGAGACCCAGTACTTC. This codes for CASSYSVRMTQETQYF.